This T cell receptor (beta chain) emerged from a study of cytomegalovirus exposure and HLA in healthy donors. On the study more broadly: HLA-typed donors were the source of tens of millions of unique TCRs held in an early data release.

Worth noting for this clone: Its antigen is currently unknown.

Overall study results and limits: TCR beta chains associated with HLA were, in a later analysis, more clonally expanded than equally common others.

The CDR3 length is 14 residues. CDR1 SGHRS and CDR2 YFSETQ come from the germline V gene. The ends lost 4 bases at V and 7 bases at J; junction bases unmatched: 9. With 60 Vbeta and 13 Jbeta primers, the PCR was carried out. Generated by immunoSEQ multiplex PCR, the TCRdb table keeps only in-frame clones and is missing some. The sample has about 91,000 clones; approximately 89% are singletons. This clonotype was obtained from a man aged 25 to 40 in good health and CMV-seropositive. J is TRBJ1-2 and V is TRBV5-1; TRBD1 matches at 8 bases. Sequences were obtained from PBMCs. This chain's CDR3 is CASSASDRAIGYTF. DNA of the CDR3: TGCGCCAGCAGCGCCTCGGACAGGGCCATTGGCTACACCTTC.